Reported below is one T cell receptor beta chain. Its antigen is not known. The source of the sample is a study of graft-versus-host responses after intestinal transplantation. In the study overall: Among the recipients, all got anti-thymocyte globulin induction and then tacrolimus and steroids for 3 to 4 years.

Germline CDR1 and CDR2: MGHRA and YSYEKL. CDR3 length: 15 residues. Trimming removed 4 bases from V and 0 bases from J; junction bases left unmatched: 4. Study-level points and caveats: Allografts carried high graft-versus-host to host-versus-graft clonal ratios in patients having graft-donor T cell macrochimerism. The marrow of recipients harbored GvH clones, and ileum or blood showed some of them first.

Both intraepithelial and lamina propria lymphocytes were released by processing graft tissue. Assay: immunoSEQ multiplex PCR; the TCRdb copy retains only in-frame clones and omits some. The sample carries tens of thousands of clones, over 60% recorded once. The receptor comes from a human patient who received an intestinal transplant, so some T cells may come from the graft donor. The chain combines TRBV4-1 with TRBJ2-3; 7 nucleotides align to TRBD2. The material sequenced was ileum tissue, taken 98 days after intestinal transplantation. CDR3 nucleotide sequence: TGCGCCAGCAGCCCCTCGGGGGGTAGCACAGATACGCAGTATTTT. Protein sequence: CASSPSGGSTDTQYF.